This T cell receptor (beta chain) was retrieved from a study of post-analysis software for immune sequencing data. Whole-study results and caveats: F-measure co-clustering was strong for batch-matched samples. Five TRBV segments, including TRBV5-6, TRBV5-1 and TRBV20-1, were more frequent in patients than controls.

Unique molecular identifiers were carried by the TCR beta cDNA libraries. Between about 1 and 10 million T cells gave rise to around 500,000 cDNA molecules. TCRdb reprocessed the PCR reads with MiXCR, giving one entry per CDR3 protein. The profile shows a few hundred thousand distinct CDR3 sequences, 30% to 45% of them singletons. This clonotype came up once. Its antigen is undetermined. The junction had 3 bases not matched to a gene; V was cut back by 5 bases and J by 5 bases. There are 13 residues in the CDR3. This TCR was sampled from a girl under 18 with multiple sclerosis. J is TRBJ1-2 and V is TRBV12-3 or TRBV12-4, with 9 bases aligning to TRBD1. The sequencing sample was made of blood. The CDR3 bases are TGTGCCAGCAGTGACGGGACAGGGTATGGCTACACCTTC. Encoded protein: CASSDGTGYGYTF.